The subject of this entry is one T cell receptor beta chain. Antigen unknown. The record originates from a study of T cell responses to AZD1222 COVID-19 vaccine. Whole-study results and caveats: Possibly, clonal diversity was underestimated; donors were largely white British and included more females. Baseline serology detected seropositivity in only a handful of AZD1222 recipients.

V dropped 3 bases and J dropped 0 bases, with 6 bases sitting between them. CDR3 length: 13 residues. Sequenced by immunoSEQ multiplex PCR; TCRdb stores in-frame clones only, minus some. This repertoire shows more than 80,000 clones, 85% to 95% found once; its top ten account for 28%. Sequences were derived from peripheral blood, sampled 28 days after the second AZD1222 dose. This clonotype was sampled from an adult who received the AZD1222 COVID-19 vaccine. The chain recombines TRBV12-3 or TRBV12-4 with TRBJ2-7; D not certain. The CDR3 region has the DNA TGTGCCAGCAGTTTGGGCAACTCCTACGAGCAGTACTTC. Translated, it gives CASSLGNSYEQYF.